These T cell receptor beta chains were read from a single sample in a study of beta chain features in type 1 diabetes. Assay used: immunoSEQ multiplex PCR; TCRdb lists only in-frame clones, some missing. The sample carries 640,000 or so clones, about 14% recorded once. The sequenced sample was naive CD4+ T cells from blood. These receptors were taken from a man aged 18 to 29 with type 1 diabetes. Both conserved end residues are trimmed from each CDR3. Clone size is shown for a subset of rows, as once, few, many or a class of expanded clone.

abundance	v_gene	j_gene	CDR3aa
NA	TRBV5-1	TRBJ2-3	ASSTRYTDTQY
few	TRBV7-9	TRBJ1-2	ASSANGGAPGYT
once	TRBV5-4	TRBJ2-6	ASGSGTYASGANVLT
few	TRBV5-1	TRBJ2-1	ASSLQPHDEQF
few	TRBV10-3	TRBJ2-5	AGPEVETQY
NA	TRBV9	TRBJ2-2	ASSASGLSTGELF
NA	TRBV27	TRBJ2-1	ASSPNLGDLWF
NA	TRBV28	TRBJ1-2	ASSLPAPYGYT
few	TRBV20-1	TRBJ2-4	SAPTANIQY
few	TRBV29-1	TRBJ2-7	SVSPDRAAGLYEQY
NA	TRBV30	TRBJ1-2	ALAAGVLGYT
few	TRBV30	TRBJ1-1	ALRQNTEAF
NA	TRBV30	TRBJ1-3	AWNPGSENTIY
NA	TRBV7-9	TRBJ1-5	ASSLPNQPQH
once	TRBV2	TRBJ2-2	ASSEAHSGGGTGELF
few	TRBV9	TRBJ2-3	ASSVAGGATDTQY
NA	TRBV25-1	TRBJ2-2	ASSDPTGRRSPGGELF
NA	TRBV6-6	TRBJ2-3	ASSPVAGGTTDTQY
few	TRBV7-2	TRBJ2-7	ASRAASGNWDEQY
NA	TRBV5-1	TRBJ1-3	ASSLAGDGNTIY
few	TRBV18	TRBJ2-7	ASSPGQGSYEQY
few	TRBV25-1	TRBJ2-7	ASSPQGAGEQY
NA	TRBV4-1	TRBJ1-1	ASSPNTLYSTEAF
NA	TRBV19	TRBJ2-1	ASSPVDSGGYNEQF
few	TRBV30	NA	AWSSNNEQY
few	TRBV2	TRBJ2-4	ASSEGGLGAKNIQY
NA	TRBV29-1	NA	SVATRFSYEQY
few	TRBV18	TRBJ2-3	ASSPRTGGPPDTQY
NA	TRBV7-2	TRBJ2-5	ASSLRRLGQETQY
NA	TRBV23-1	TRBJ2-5	ASSPRAGGLKETQY
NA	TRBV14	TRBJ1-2	ASSSRLGDYGYT
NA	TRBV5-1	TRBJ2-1	ASSLPPSGGGYNEQF
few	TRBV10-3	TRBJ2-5	ATSTGLAGMLSQY
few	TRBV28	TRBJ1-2	ASSPLGELKGYT
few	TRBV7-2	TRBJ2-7	ASSFSAGITYEQY
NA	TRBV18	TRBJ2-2	AGMEAGGDTGELF
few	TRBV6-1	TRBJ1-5	ASSDQGNQPQH
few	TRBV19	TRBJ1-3	ASTKGTAGNTIY
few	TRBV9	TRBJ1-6	ASSPPGVGNSPLH
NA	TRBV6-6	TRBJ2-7	ASSPGQGIVEQY
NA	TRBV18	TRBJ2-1	ASSPRQNNEQF
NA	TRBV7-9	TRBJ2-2	ATTGHPTGTGELF
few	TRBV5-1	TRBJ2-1	ASSWPFSDEQF
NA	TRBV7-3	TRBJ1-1	ASSFSMNTEAF
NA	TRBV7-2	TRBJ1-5	ASSYNARQPQH
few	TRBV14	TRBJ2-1	ASSQNRGGDYNEQF
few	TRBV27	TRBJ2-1	ASTIIRTGYNEQF
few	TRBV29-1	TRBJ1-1	SVEDARGTEAF
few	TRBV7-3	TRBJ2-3	ASSGRDSSTDTQY
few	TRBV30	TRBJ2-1	AWSARNEQF
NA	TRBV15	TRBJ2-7	ATSRAGQGVDEQY
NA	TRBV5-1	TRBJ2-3	ASSLLGNTDTQY
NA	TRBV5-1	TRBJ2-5	ASSLGPEETQY
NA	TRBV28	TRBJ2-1	ASTPRGEEQF
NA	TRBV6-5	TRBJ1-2	ASSYSAGNYGYT